This T cell receptor (beta chain) originates from a study of human T cells and chemical hapten exposure. Study at large: The study patch tested 0.01% DPC on the upper back and read results at 6 days. Study observations and caveats: Compared with pre-sensitization or healthy control sets, expanded TCRs clustered more. Patch test score tracked positively with PT1 expanded TCR counts.

Time point here: patch test 1, 2 weeks after DPC sensitization. As for treatment: therapeutic diphenylcyclopropenone sensitization with weekly scalp DPC. TCRdb passed the RACE reads through MiXCR, listing each CDR3 protein once. The table shows about 56,000 distinct CDR3 sequences, with about 9% occurring only once. The V end lost 4 bases, the J end lost 3 bases, and 17 bases lay between the germline ends. The germline V gene encodes CDR1 SGHRS and CDR2 YFSETQ. The CDR3 spans 15 residues. As to this clonotype: As yet, its antigen is unknown.

The source of this sequence is a woman aged 40-49 years with alopecia areata. Some clones in this sample may be carry-over from other donors' samples. This specimen was whole blood, taken in connection with sensitization to the hapten diphenylcyclopropenone (DPC). The chain joins TRBV5-1 to TRBJ2-7, with D tentatively TRBD1 (5 bases). This CDR3 reads CASSPPAGLGYEQYF. CDR3 nucleotides: TGCGCCAGCAGCCCCCCGGCAGGGTTGGGCTACGAGCAGTACTTC.